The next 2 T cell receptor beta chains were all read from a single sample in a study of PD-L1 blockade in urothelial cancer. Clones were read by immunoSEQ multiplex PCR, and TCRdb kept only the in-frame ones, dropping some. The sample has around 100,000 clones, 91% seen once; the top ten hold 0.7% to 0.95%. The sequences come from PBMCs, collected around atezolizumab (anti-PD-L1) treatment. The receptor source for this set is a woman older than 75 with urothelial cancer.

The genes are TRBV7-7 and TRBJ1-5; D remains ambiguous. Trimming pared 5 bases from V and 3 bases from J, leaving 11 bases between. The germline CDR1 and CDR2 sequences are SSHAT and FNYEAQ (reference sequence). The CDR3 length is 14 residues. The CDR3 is CASSIFSDNQPQHF. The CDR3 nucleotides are TGTGCCAGCAGCATCTTCAGTGACAATCAGCCCCAGCATTTT. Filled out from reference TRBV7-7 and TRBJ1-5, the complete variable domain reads GAGVSQSPRYKVTKRGQDVTLRCDPISSHATLYWYQQALGQGPEFLTYFNYEAQPDKSGLPSDRFSAERPEGSISTLTIQRTEQRDSAMYRCASSIFSDNQPQHFGDGTRLSIL.

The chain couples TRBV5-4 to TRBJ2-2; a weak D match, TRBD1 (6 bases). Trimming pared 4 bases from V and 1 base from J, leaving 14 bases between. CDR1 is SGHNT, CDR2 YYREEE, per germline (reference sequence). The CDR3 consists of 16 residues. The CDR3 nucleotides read TGTGCCAGCAGCCCCCCTCCGACAGGGAACACCGGGGAGCTGTTTTTT. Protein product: CASSPPPTGNTGELFF.